This T cell receptor beta chain was profiled in a study of T cells in Graves' hyperthyroidism and ophthalmopathy. A lack of ophthalmopathy progression within 18 months defined stable Graves' hyperthyroidism. It was RNA transcripts that yielded the amplified TCR beta CDR3 regions. A first-round RT-PCR of the TCR CDR3 used the HTBI primer set. TCRdb used MiXCR to reprocess the multiplex PCR reads, holding one entry per CDR3 protein. The sample records some 440,000 distinct CDR3 sequences, 15% to 19% being singletons. Study findings and constraints: Stable hyperthyroidism and ophthalmopathy were separated using 13 V-J signatures.

The germline V gene has CDR1 SGDLS and CDR2 YYNGEE. The CDR3 has 13 amino acids. V was trimmed by 0 bases and J by 5 bases, leaving 7 bases between them. This clonotype has ten or more counts. Its antigen is still unknown. Sequencing used blood. The gene calls are TRBV9 and TRBJ2-3, with D unclear. The receptor's source is a woman aged 18-29 years with Graves' hyperthyroidism. CDR3 loop: CASSVDVEDTQYF. As DNA, the CDR3 is TGTGCCAGCAGCGTAGATGTAGAAGATACGCAGTATTTT. Full variable domain (rest looked up from reference TRBV9 and TRBJ2-3): DSGVTQTPKHLITATGQRVTLRCSPRSGDLSVYWYQQSLDQGLQFLIQYYNGEERAKGNILERFSAQQFPDLHSELNLSSLELGDSALYFCASSVDVEDTQYFGPGTRLTVL.